This note documents a single TCR beta chain sequence. The antigen it recognizes is unknown. The input lacks base qualities; no much larger clone sits a single base away. Using the deep immunoSEQ assay, multiplex PCR amplified TCR CDR3 regions from genomic DNA. For each cell subset, the extracted genomic DNA was distributed evenly across all wells of several immunoSEQ 96-well plates, and each plate served as one replicate. For sorted subsets, each replicate PCR was loaded with 200 ng genomic DNA, equivalent to 25,000 to 35,000 T cell genomes. Purified libraries were measured with a Qubit 3.0 fluorometer, size-checked on a Bioanalyzer 2100, and measured again with the KAPA Library Quantification kit. Every immunoSEQ 96-well plate was sequenced on a dedicated single-read 150-cycle Illumina NextSeq 550 flow cell. In the authors' own workflow: Because the immunoSEQ output included only junctional sequences and no quality scores, the filtering could not be the same as the filtering used for full-length reads. To assign V/J genes and CDR3, sequences were annotated using PyIR, a Python wrapper for IgBLAST v1.9, with IMGT germline references. Any read was removed if the V/J assignment was weak (E-value above 1e-6), the CDR3 was missing, or the read contained stop codons, out-of-frame junctions, or ambiguous translated residues. V3J clonotypes were defined by identical inferred V gene, J gene, and CDR3 amino acid sequence. To compute the percentage overlap between repertoires, the number of shared unique clonotypes was divided by the size of the smaller repertoire. RTK rarefaction, the Chao1 estimator, and Recon v2.1 estimates of unobserved clonotypes were used to assess repertoire richness. Generation probabilities for all TCRbeta clonotypes obtained by the gDNA method from a handful of donors were computed using OLGA. In TCRdb, the immuneACCESS table is reduced to in-frame sequences with V and J assigned. These tables do not hold every clone; where another copy was compared, an unresolved V gene accounts for under half, and the others remain unexplained. That table gives V, J and clone size, and the DNA gave D and trimming. The sample records 85,000 to 100,000 clones, 68% of which are singletons. The ten largest clones add up to 50% of the sample.

This sample is drawn from a study of shared clonotypes between healthy human individuals (dated by TCRdb to the early 2020s). About the full investigation: Two women and a few men aged 18 to 49 years were included in the cohort. For each donor, CD4 naive and CD4 memory were each given three plates, CD8 naive was given two plates, and CD8 memory was given one plate. Blood TCR repertoires of five healthy adults were deeply sequenced to estimate repertoire size and the extent of clonotype sharing between individuals. To increase sequencing depth and limit assay-specific biases, TCR repertoire library preparation and sequencing were carried out by different laboratories using diverse techniques. Between about 0.85 and 9.5 billion PBMCs per donor were obtained by leukapheresis. What the study reported, not specific to this receptor: Incomplete sequencing was indicated by rarefaction of sorted-subset datasets, despite the large sequencing depth. Naive subsets generally had larger estimated clonotype richness than memory subsets. Higher generation probabilities were observed for clonotypes shared by all four sorted-subset donors than for non-shared clonotypes. Pairwise subsampling led to the expectation that sequencing depth would affect the degree of clonotype sharing among donors. Only blood was sampled, and tissue TCR repertoires likely differ from those in blood. Because the study included only a small number of donors, the genetic and exposure-history diversity represented was limited. Across a few donors, approximately 4.9% of naive CD4, 3.5% of naive CD8, around 2.5% of memory CD4, and 0.4% of memory CD8 clonotypes were shared.

The donors were healthy, HIV-negative adults with no recently reported acute infections or vaccinations. Every donor was a Caucasian adult living in Nashville, Tennessee, USA. CD8 memory samples consisted of magnetically selected CD45RO+ cells combined with CCR7-negative CD45RA+ effector memory (TemRA) cells. Blood was obtained by leukapheresis, after which PBMCs were separated by Ficoll-Histopaque density gradient centrifugation and cryopreserved in liquid nitrogen vapor phase. Analytical flow cytometry was used to check the purity and quantity of every magnetically sorted T cell population. Genomic DNA was isolated from each sorted fraction and quantified by UV absorbance on a Nanodrop 2000c. The CDR3 runs 15 amino acids, cysteine and phenylalanine included. The read is trimmed to its CDR3 DNA, 45 bases read in frame from base 1. CDR1 is given as MRHNA and CDR2 as SNTAGT, both from the germline V gene. V drops 2 bases and J drops 0 bases, leaving 8 bases in between.

Sequencing was done on a sample of memory CD8+ T cells sorted from blood. The cell subset or site label, as the study defines it: CD45RO+ cells pooled with CCR7-negative TemRA cells. The TCR originated in a man aged 30-40 years in good health. The chain couples TRBV6-4 to TRBJ2-1, with no D gene named confidently. The nucleotides are TGTGCCAGCAGTGACGCGGCTAGCTCCTACAATGAGCAGTTCTTC. Its protein reads: CASSDAASSYNEQFF.